This T cell receptor beta chain was observed in a study of T-cell memory formation after mild COVID-19. The study, taken as a whole, reports: Contracting clones from day 15 to 85 had balanced CD4/CD8; later expanders favoured CD4+. Detection of some responders pre-infection suggested pre-existing cross-reactive memory T cells participated. For second-wave clones that peaked at day 37, SARS-CoV-2 specificity went unverified.

About this clonotype itself: Antigen unknown.

Looked up from germline, CDR1 is SEHNR and CDR2 is FQNEAQ (reference sequence). V gave up 6 bases and J gave up 5 bases, with 7 bases separating them. This CDR3 is built from 12 residues. TCRdb called the 5' RACE reads again in MiXCR, with one record for every CDR3 protein. The data show 80,000 to 90,000 distinct CDR3 sequences, with around 27% seen just once and roughly 39% held by the top ten. The receptor's source is a man aged 18 to 29 who had mild COVID-19 (a few samples of this study predate the infection). Cell type and time point are not known. This chain links TRBV7-9 with TRBJ2-2; tentatively, D is TRBD1 (6 bases). The sequencing input was PBMCs or a T cell subset sorted from them (not recorded which). In DNA, the CDR3 is TGTGCCAGCAGAACAGGGACCGGGGAGCTGTTTTTT. Translation: CASRTGTGELFF.